The 3 T cell receptor beta chains listed next were all sequenced from one sample in a study of vaccination and CD4 T cells after COVID-19. Stated treatment: roughly nine-day PBMC culture with coronavirus spike peptide pools or control peptides (ViraFEST assay). The Oncomine TCR Beta short-read assay was applied to DNA of cultured CD4+ T cells. TCRdb re-called the PCR reads through MiXCR, storing one row per CDR3 protein. Among several thousand distinct CDR3 sequences, 21% were seen once, and the ten largest hold roughly a quarter. No antigens are known for them. The sample taken for sequencing was CD4+ T cells from blood, cultured in vitro. The receptor set was obtained from a human donor who had recovered from COVID-19.

V usage is TRBV18 and J usage is TRBJ1-1; D gene ambiguous. This CDR3 spans 14 amino acids. Germline V gene lookup returns CDR1 KGHSH and CDR2 LQKENI. V shed 4 bases and J shed 0 bases, with 9 bases lying between them. The CDR3 region has the DNA TGTGCCAGCTCACTCGACTCCCTGAACACTGAAGCTTTCTTT. It translates to CASSLDSLNTEAFF.

This chain joins TRBV12-3 or TRBV12-4 and TRBJ2-4, with D possibly TRBD1 on 6 matching bases. V was shortened by 2 bases and J by 7 bases, with 9 bases between the two germline ends. The CDR3 extends over 13 amino acids. The CDR3: CASSLLGQNIQYF. The CDR3 region has the DNA TGTGCCAGCAGTTTACTCGGACAGAACATTCAGTACTTC.

This chain joins TRBV5-6 and TRBJ2-7, with TRBD2 matching 10 bases. The CDR3 has 14 amino acids. Unmatched junction bases numbered 4, after V lost 4 bases and J lost 3 bases. Germline-derived CDR1 and CDR2 are SGHDT and YYEEEE. The CDR3 spells CASSRSGGYYEQYF. CDR3 nucleotides: TGTGCCAGCAGCCGTAGCGGGGGGTACTACGAGCAGTACTTC.